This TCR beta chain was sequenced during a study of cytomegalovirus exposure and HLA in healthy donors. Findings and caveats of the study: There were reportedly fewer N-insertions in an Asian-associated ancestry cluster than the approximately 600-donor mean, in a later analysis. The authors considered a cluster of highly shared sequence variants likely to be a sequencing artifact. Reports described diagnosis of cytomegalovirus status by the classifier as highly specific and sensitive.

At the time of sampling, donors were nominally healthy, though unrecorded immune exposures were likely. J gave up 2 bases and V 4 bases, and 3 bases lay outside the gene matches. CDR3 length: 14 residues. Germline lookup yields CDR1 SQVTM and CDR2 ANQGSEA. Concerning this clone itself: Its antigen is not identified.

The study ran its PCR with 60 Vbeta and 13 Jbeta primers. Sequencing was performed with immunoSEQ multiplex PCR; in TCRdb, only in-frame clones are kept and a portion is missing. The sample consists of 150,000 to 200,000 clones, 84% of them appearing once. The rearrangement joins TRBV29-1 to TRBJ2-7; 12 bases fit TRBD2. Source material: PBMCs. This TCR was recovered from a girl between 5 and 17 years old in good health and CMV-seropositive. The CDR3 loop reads CSVGPSGGAYEQYF. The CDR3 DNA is TGCAGCGTTGGGCCTAGCGGGGGGGCCTACGAGCAGTACTTC.